This record looks at one TCR beta chain sequence and its context. Its target is unknown. Clones were read by immunoSEQ multiplex PCR, and TCRdb kept only the in-frame ones, dropping some. The data show around 2.1 million clones, with just over 90% seen just once and more than 1.5% held by the top ten. The data derive from a study of shared clonotypes between healthy human individuals. Turning to the study itself: Those who served as donors were a couple of women and a few men between the ages of 18 and 49. The study, taken as a whole, reports: Rarefaction exposed incomplete sorted-subset sequencing despite large depth. Unshared clonotypes carried lower generation probabilities than those common to all four donors.

Only CD45RO-negative cells positively selected for CCR7 counted as naive CD8 cells, so terminally differentiated effector memory CD45RA+ cells were excluded. This clonotype originated in a young man in good health. Some clones in this sample may be carry-over from other donors' samples. Sequenced: naive CD8+ T cells from PBMCs.

As DNA, the CDR3 is TGTGCCAGCAGCCCAGAGACAAGAGCACCCAACACTGAAGCTTTCTTT. This translates into CASSPETRAPNTEAFF. V gene TRBV7-3 combines with J gene TRBJ1-1, with D hard to call. The germline CDR1 and CDR2 sequences are SGHTA and FQGTGA. The CDR3 is 16 amino acids. Trimming cost V 5 bases and J 2 bases, with 18 bases left between them. The entire variable domain, with the rest obtained from reference TRBV7-3 and TRBJ1-1, is as follows: GAGVSQTPSNKVTEKGKYVELRCDPISGHTALYWYRQSLGQGPEFLIYFQGTGAADDSGLPNDRFFAVRPEGSVSTLKIQRTERGDSAVYLCASSPETRAPNTEAFFGQGTRLTVV.